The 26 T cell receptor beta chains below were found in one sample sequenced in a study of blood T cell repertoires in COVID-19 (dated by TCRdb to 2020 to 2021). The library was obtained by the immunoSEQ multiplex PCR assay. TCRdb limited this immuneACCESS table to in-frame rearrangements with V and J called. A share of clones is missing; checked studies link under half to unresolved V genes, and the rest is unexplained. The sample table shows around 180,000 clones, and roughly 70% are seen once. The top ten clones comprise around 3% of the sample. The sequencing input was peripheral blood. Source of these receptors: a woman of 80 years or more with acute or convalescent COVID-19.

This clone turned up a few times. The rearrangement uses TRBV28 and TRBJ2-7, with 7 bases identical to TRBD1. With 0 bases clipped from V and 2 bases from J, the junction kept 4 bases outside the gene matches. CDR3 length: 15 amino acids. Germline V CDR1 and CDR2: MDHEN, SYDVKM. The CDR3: CASSLWGDRPYEQYF. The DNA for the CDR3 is TGTGCCAGCAGTTTATGGGGGGACAGACCCTACGAGCAGTACTTC.

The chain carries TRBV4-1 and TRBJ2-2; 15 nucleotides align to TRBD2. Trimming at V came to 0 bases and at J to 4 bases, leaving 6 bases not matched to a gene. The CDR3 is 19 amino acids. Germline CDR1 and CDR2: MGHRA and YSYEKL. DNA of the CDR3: TGCGCCAGCAGCCAAGACTGGACTAGCGGGAGGGCGGGCACCGGGGAGCTGTTTTTT. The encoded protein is CASSQDWTSGRAGTGELFF.

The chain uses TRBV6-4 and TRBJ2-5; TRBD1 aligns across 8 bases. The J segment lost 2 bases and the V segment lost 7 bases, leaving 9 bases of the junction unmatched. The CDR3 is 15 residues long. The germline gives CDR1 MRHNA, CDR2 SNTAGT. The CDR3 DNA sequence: TGTGCCAGCATTTGCCGACAGGGGCCGCAAGAGACCCAGTACTTC. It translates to CASICRQGPQETQYF.

CDR3 sequence: CAISPRLAEETQYF. The CDR3 DNA is TGTGCCATCAGCCCCAGACTAGCGGAAGAGACCCAGTACTTC. The chain joins TRBV10-3 to TRBJ2-5; 9 nucleotides agree with TRBD2. V shed 6 bases, J shed 3 bases, and the junction held 5 bases outside the gene matches. This CDR3 is 14 amino acids long. Germline V gene lookup returns CDR1 ENHRY and CDR2 SYGVKD.

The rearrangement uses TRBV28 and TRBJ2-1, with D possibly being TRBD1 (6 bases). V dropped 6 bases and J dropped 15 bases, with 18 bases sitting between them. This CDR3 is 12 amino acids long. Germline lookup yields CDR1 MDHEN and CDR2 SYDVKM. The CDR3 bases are TGTGCCAGCAGCCCTCGAGGGGGTTGGTGGTTCTTC. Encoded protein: CASSPRGGWWFF.

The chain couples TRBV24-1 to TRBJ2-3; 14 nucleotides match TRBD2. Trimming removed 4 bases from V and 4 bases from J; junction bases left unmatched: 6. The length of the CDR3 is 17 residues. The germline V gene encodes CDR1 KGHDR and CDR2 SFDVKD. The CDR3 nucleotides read TGTGCCACCAGTGACCTGACTAGCGGGAGGGGTCCAGATACGCAGTATTTT. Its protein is CATSDLTSGRGPDTQYF.

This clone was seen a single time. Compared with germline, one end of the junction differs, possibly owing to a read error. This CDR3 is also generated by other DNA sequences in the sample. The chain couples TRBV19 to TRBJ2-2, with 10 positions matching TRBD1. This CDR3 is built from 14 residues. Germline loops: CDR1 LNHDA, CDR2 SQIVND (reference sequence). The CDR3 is CASRGTGATGELFF. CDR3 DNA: TGTGCTAGTAGGGGGACAGGGGCCACCGGGGAGCTGTTTTTT.

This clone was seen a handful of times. CDR3 residues: CASTLAGGAGTDTQYF. The CDR3 DNA is TGTGCCAGCACCCTAGCAGGGGGCGCCGGGACAGATACGCAGTATTTT. This sequence joins TRBV7-9 and TRBJ2-3; 8 positions match TRBD1. The CDR3 has 16 residues. Trimming cost V 7 bases and J 3 bases; bases outside gene matches: 12. Germline V gives CDR1 SEHNR, CDR2 FQNEAQ (reference sequence).

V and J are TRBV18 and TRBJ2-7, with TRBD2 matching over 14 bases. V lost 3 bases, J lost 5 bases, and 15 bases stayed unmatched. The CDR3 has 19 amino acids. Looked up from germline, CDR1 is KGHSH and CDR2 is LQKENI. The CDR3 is CASSPYGTSGRGVRNEQYF. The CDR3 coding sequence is TGTGCCAGCTCACCCTACGGGACTAGCGGGAGAGGCGTGCGCAACGAGCAGTACTTC.

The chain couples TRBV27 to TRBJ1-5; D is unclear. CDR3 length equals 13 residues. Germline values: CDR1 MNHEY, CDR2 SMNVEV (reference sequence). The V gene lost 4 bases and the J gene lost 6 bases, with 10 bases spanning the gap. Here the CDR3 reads CASSWFSGQPQHF. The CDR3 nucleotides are TGTGCCAGCAGTTGGTTCAGTGGTCAGCCCCAGCATTTT.

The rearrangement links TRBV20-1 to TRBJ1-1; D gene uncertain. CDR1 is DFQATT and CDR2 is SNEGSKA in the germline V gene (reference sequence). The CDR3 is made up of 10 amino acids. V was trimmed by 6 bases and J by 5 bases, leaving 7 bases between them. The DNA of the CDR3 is TGCAGTGCCCTTCGGACTGAAGCTTTCTTT. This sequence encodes CSALRTEAFF.

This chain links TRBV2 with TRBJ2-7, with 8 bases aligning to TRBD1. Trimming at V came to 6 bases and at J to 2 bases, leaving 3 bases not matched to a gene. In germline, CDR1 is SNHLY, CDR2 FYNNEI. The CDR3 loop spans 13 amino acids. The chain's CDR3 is CASRRTGPYEQYF. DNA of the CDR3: TGTGCCAGCAGGCGGACAGGGCCCTACGAGCAGTACTTC.

CDR3 amino acids: CASSQEWKGAGANYGYTF. DNA of the CDR3: TGCGCCAGCAGCCAAGAATGGAAGGGGGCTGGAGCTAACTATGGCTACACCTTC. The chain links TRBV4-3 to TRBJ1-2; 7 nucleotides agree with TRBD1. This CDR3 comprises 18 residues. Germline-derived CDR1 and CDR2 are LGHNA and YSLEER. Losses at the gene ends were 0 bases for V and 0 bases for J; bases not matched to a gene: 10.

DNA of the CDR3: TGTGCCAGCATGGCCCAGGGGATCGGGGAGCTGTTTTTT. The encoded protein is CASMAQGIGELFF. The chain employs TRBV2 and TRBJ2-2; maybe TRBD1 (6 bases). V was trimmed by 7 bases and J by 7 bases, leaving 13 bases between them. Germline lookup yields CDR1 SNHLY and CDR2 FYNNEI. The CDR3 covers 13 residues.

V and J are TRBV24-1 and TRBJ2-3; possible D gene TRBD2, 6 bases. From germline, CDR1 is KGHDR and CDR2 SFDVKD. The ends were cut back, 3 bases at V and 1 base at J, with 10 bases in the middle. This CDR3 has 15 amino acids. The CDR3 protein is CATSDRRGGTDTQYF. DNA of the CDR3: TGTGCCACCAGTGATCGGCGGGGCGGCACAGATACGCAGTATTTT.

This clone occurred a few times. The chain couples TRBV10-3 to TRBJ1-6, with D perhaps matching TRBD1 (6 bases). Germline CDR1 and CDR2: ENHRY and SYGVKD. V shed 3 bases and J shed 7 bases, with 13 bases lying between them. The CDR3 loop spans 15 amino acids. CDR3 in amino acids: CAISDGQLENSPLHF. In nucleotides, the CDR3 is TGTGCCATCAGTGATGGACAGCTAGAAAATTCACCCCTCCACTTT.

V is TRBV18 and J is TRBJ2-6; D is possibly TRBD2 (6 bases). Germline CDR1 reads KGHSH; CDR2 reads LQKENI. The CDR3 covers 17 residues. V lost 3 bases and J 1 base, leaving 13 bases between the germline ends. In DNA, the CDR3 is TGTGCCAGCTCACCCCGGGATAGCGGTTCTGGGGCCAACGTCCTGACTTTC. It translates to CASSPRDSGSGANVLTF.

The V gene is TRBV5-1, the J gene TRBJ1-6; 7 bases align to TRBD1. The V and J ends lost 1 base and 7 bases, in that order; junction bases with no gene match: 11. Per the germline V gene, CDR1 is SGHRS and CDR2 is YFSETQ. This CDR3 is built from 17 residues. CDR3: CASSLTGQSLRNSPLHF. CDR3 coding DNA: TGCGCCAGCAGCTTGACGGGACAGAGTTTGAGGAATTCACCCCTCCACTTT.

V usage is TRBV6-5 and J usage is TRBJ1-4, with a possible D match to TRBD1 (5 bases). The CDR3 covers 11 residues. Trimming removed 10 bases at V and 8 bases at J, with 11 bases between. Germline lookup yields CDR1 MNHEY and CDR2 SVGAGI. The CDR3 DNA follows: TGTGCCACGCACCGGGGGGAAAAACTGTTTTTT. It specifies CATHRGEKLFF.

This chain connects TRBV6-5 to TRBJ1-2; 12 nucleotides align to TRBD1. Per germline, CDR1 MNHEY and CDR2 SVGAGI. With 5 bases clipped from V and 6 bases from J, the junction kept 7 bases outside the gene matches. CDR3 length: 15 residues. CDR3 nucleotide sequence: TGTGCCAGCAGTAGCCCCCGGGACAGGGGGCATGGCTACACCTTC. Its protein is CASSSPRDRGHGYTF.

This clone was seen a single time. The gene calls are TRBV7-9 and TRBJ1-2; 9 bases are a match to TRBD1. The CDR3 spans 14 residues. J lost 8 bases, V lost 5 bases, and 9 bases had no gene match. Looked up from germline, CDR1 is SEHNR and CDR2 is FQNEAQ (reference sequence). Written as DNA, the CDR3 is TGTGCCAGCAGCCTAGTACAGGGGGCGGGCGGCTACACCTTC. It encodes CASSLVQGAGGYTF.

The CDR3, as DNA: TGTGCCAGCAGTTTTCCGGGGACTAGCGGGAGAGTCGTCTACAATGAGCAGTTCTTC. This translates into CASSFPGTSGRVVYNEQFF. The chain is built from TRBV6-7 and TRBJ2-1; 14 nucleotides match TRBD2. TRBV6-7 falls under the ORF class, with uncertain function. This CDR3 has 19 amino acids. V lost 4 bases and J lost 3; bases outside the gene matches: 11.

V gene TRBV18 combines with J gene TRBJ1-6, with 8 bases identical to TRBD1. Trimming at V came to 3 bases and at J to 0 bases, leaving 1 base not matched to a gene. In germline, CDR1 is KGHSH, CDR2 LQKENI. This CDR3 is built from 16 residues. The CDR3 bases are TGTGCCAGCTCACCCCAGGGGGCCTCCTATAATTCACCCCTCCACTTT. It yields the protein CASSPQGASYNSPLHF. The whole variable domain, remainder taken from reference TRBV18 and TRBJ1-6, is NAGVMQNPRHLVRRRGQEARLRCSPMKGHSHVYWYRQLPEEGLKFMVYLQKENIIDESGMPKERFSAEFPKEGPSILRIQQVVRGDSAAYFCASSPQGASYNSPLHFGNGTRLTVT.

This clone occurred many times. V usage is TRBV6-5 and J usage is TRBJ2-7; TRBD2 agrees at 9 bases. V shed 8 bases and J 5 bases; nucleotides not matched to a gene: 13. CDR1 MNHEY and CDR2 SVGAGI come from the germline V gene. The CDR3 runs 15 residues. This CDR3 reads CASATMAGGLHEQYF. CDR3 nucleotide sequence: TGTGCCAGCGCCACGATGGCGGGAGGGCTCCACGAGCAGTACTTC.

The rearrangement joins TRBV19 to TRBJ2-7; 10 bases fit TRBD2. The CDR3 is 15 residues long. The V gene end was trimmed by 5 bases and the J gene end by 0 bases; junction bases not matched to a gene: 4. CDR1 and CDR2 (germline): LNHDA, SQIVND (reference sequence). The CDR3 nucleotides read TGTGCCAGTAGTCAACTAGCGGGAAGCTCCTACGAGCAGTACTTC. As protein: CASSQLAGSSYEQYF. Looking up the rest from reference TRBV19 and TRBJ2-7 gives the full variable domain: DGGITQSPKYLFRKEGQNVTLSCEQNLNHDAMYWYRQDPGQGLRLIYYSQIVNDFQKGDIAEGYSVSREKKESFPLTVTSAQKNPTAFYLCASSQLAGSSYEQYFGPGTRLTVT.

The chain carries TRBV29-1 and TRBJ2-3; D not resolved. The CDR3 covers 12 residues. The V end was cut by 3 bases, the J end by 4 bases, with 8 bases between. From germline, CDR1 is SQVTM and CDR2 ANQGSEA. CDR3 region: CSVEHSSDTQYF. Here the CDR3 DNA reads TGCAGCGTTGAGCATAGCTCAGATACGCAGTATTTT.